What follows are 20 T cell receptor beta chains derived from one specimen sequenced in a study of cytomegalovirus exposure and HLA in healthy donors. With 60 Vbeta and 13 Jbeta primers, the PCR was carried out. Method: immunoSEQ multiplex PCR; TCRdb's copy keeps in-frame clones and lacks some. Of under 200,000 clones detected, 75% appear once; the ten largest clones hold about 3%. The source material was PBMCs. The source is a woman aged 45-59 years in good health and CMV-seropositive.

This sequence joins TRBV9 and TRBJ1-3; D gene uncertain. There are 15 residues in the CDR3. Germline lookup yields CDR1 SGDLS and CDR2 YYNGEE. V was trimmed by 3 bases and J by 2 bases, leaving 12 bases between them. CDR3 bases: TGTGCCAGCAGCGCCCAGACTCGAACTGGAAACACCATATATTTT. It encodes CASSAQTRTGNTIYF.

V gene TRBV5-1 combines with J gene TRBJ2-5, with no clear D. CDR1 SGHRS and CDR2 YFSETQ come from the germline V gene. Deletions cut 0 bases from V and 5 bases from J, with 5 bases between. The CDR3 has 12 residues. The CDR3 DNA reads TGCGCCAGCAGCTTGGTCGGGGAGACCCAGTACTTC. The encoded protein is CASSLVGETQYF.

V and J are TRBV5-1 and TRBJ1-1, with D maybe TRBD1 (6 bases). The V gene lost 1 base and the J gene lost 7 bases, with 14 bases spanning the gap. CDR1 is SGHRS, CDR2 YFSETQ, per germline. CDR3 length equals 14 residues. In DNA form, the CDR3 reads TGCGCCAGCAGCTTGAGGTCAGGGGTCCGTGAAGCTTTCTTT. As protein: CASSLRSGVREAFF.

The chain combines TRBV5-1 with TRBJ1-2, with D hard to call. With 4 bases removed from V and 4 bases from J, the gap between germline ends came to 11 bases. Germline CDR1 SGHRS, CDR2 YFSETQ. CDR3 length: 13 residues. CDR3 nucleotides: TGCGCCAGCAGCCCGACACCGCTCTATGGCTACACCTTC. Amino acids: CASSPTPLYGYTF.

Comment on this clone: The junction differs from germline at one of its ends, possibly a read error. This chain links TRBV10-1 with TRBJ1-5; possibly TRBD1 for D (6 bases). The CDR3 is 13 amino acids. Germline assignment: CDR1 WNHNN and CDR2 SYGVQD (reference sequence). CDR3 DNA sequence: TGCGCCAGTAGTGGGGGGCGCAATCAGCCCCAGCATTTT. Amino acids: CASSGGRNQPQHF.

This clone was observed a single time. V and J are TRBV30 and TRBJ1-5; weak D call: TRBD1 (6 bases). CDR3 size: 12 residues. Germline V gene data show CDR1 as GTSNPN and CDR2 as SVGIG (reference sequence). V lost 2 bases and J lost 10, with 12 bases in between. For the CDR3, the DNA is TGTGCCTGGAGTACTACAGGGTCTCCCCAGCATTTT. It translates to CAWSTTGSPQHF.

J is TRBJ2-5 and V is TRBV6-5; 9 positions agree with TRBD1. The CDR3 covers 13 residues. CDR1 and CDR2 (germline): MNHEY, SVGAGI. Trimming cost V 8 bases and J 4 bases; bases outside gene matches: 5. The CDR3 bases are TGTGCCAGCGGACAGGGGTGGGGAGAGACCCAGTACTTC. Its protein is CASGQGWGETQYF.

The chain recombines TRBV10-3 with TRBJ1-5, with D unclear. Germline lookup yields CDR1 ENHRY and CDR2 SYGVKD. The CDR3 has 12 amino acids. V was pared by 1 base and J by 6 bases, with 4 bases between. The CDR3 coding sequence is TGTGCCATCAGTGAGTTAGCTCAGCCCCAGCATTTT. It translates to CAISELAQPQHF.

The gene calls are TRBV5-1 and TRBJ2-1; tentative D call: TRBD2 (5 bases). V was clipped by 0 bases and J by 2 bases, with 9 bases between them. The CDR3 is made up of 15 amino acids. Germline lookup yields CDR1 SGHRS and CDR2 YFSETQ. The CDR3: CASSLAVGTYNEQFF. CDR3 DNA: TGCGCCAGCAGCTTGGCGGTCGGGACCTACAATGAGCAGTTCTTC.

The chain has TRBV19 and TRBJ2-7, with D perhaps TRBD2 (5 bases). With 1 base removed from V and 2 bases from J, the gap between germline ends came to 9 bases. CDR1 LNHDA and CDR2 SQIVND come from the germline V gene (reference sequence). The CDR3 covers 14 residues. The CDR3 loop is CASSIVERTYEQYF. CDR3 DNA: TGTGCCAGTAGTATAGTGGAGCGGACCTACGAGCAGTACTTC. Using reference TRBV19 and TRBJ2-7 for the parts outside the CDR3, the full variable domain is DGGITQSPKYLFRKEGQNVTLSCEQNLNHDAMYWYRQDPGQGLRLIYYSQIVNDFQKGDIAEGYSVSREKKESFPLTVTSAQKNPTAFYLCASSIVERTYEQYFGPGTRLTVT.

The chain recombines TRBV5-4 with TRBJ2-5; 7 bases fit TRBD2. Matching the DNA end better, TRBJ2-7 makes the J call doubtful. CDR3 length: 14 amino acids. The germline V gene encodes CDR1 SGHNT and CDR2 YYREEE (reference sequence). CDR3 amino acids: CASSPGGRRYEQYF. Written as DNA, the CDR3 is TGTGCCAGCAGCCCGGGGGGTAGACGGTACGAGCAGTACTTC.

This rearrangement joins TRBV7-9 to TRBJ2-1; 9 positions agree with TRBD2. The CDR3 runs 16 residues. Germline lookup yields CDR1 SEHNR and CDR2 FQNEAQ (reference sequence). The trim removed 3 bases at V and 4 bases at J, leaving 7 bases unmatched. The CDR3 is CASSFSGRIMYNEQFF. The CDR3 DNA follows: TGTGCCAGCAGCTTTAGCGGGAGAATAATGTACAATGAGCAGTTCTTC.

The chain is built from TRBV10-3 and TRBJ2-5; 10 bases align to TRBD1. The CDR3 consists of 14 residues. V was pared by 3 bases and J by 5 bases, with 3 bases of the junction left unmatched. The germline V gene encodes CDR1 ENHRY and CDR2 SYGVKD. CDR3: CAISDDRGRETQYF. The CDR3 DNA sequence: TGTGCCATCAGTGATGACAGGGGGCGCGAGACCCAGTACTTC.

This chain uses TRBV19 with TRBJ2-3; unclear D gene. Germline V gene data show CDR1 as LNHDA and CDR2 as SQIVND (reference sequence). This CDR3 spans 14 amino acids. V shed 5 bases and J shed 2 bases, with 11 bases lying between them. This CDR3 is CASSADISTDTQYF. The CDR3 bases are TGTGCCAGTAGTGCCGACATCTCCACAGATACGCAGTATTTT.

CDR3 loop: CATSSNTHEQYF. In DNA form, the CDR3 reads TGTGCCACCAGCAGTAACACCCACGAGCAGTACTTC. The V gene is TRBV15, the J gene TRBJ2-7; D is uncertain. From germline, CDR1 is LNHNV and CDR2 YYDKDF (reference sequence). The CDR3 is made up of 12 amino acids. Trimming shortened V by 3 bases and J by 5 bases, and 8 bases separated the two germline ends.

V is TRBV7-9 and J is TRBJ1-2; 7 positions agree with TRBD1. Trimming at V came to 5 bases and at J to 3 bases, leaving 6 bases not matched to a gene. The length of the CDR3 is 14 residues. Germline assignment: CDR1 SEHNR and CDR2 FQNEAQ (reference sequence). In DNA form, the CDR3 reads TGTGCCAGCAGCCCCACCGACAGGGACTATGGCTACACCTTC. Encoded protein: CASSPTDRDYGYTF.

The rearrangement links TRBV4-1 to TRBJ1-6, with a weak D call TRBD1 (5 bases). The germline CDR1 and CDR2 sequences are MGHRA and YSYEKL. The V and J ends lost 1 base and 6 bases respectively, with 10 bases between them. The CDR3 runs 15 residues. The CDR3 spells CASSQAGGRNSPLHF. CDR3 in DNA: TGCGCCAGCAGCCAAGCCGGGGGACGTAATTCACCCCTCCACTTT.

This sequence joins TRBV29-1 and TRBJ1-1, with TRBD1 as a possible D gene (5 bases). The V and J ends lost 4 bases and 5 bases respectively, with 14 bases between them. The CDR3 extends over 13 amino acids. Germline values: CDR1 SQVTM, CDR2 ANQGSEA. The CDR3 reads CSVVGGGETEAFF. The CDR3 DNA reads TGCAGCGTTGTGGGGGGAGGGGAAACTGAAGCTTTCTTT.

The chain uses TRBV13 and TRBJ1-1, with no clear D. Trimming took off 2 bases at V and 6 bases at J, with 10 bases between the two ends. CDR1 and CDR2 from the germline V gene are PRHDT and FYEKMQ (reference sequence). The CDR3 has 13 residues. The CDR3 here is CASSLSRISEAFF. DNA of the CDR3: TGTGCCAGCAGCTTATCTAGGATCTCTGAAGCTTTCTTT.

The CDR3 sequence: CASSLAGRGTHYGYTF. The CDR3 DNA sequence: TGCGCCAGCAGCTTGGCCGGCAGGGGTACGCACTATGGCTACACCTTC. The chain joins TRBV5-1 to TRBJ1-2, with TRBD1 as a possible D gene (6 bases). This CDR3 is built from 16 residues. Deletions cut 0 bases from V and 3 bases from J, with 15 bases between. From germline, CDR1 is SGHRS and CDR2 YFSETQ.